Presented here are 23 T cell receptor beta chains from one specimen sequenced in a study of T cells in Graves' hyperthyroidism and ophthalmopathy. Amplification of TCR beta CDR3 regions used RNA as the template. The TCR CDR3 first-round RT-PCR relied on the HTBI primer set. From the multiplex PCR reads, TCRdb called clonotypes with MiXCR, one entry per CDR3 protein. The sample consists of hundreds of thousands of distinct CDR3 sequences, approximately 14% of them appearing once. Sequencing was performed on blood. All receptors derive from a woman in her 30s with Graves' hyperthyroidism that later progressed to Graves' ophthalmopathy.

Notes on this clonotype: An end of the junction does not agree with germline; a read error may underlie this. This sequence joins TRBV10-3 and TRBJ2-1; tentatively, D is TRBD1 (5 bases). CDR3 size: 14 residues. Germline V CDR1 and CDR2: ENHRY, SYGVKD. The CDR3 loop is CAISEAGQVNEQLF. The CDR3 region has the DNA TGTGCCATCAGTGAGGCAGGGCAGGTCAATGAGCAGCTCTTC.

This clonotype was detected many times. The V call is TRBV19, the J call TRBJ2-6, with D unclear. V was pared by 7 bases and J by 0 bases, with 13 bases between. CDR1 is LNHDA, CDR2 SQIVND, per germline (reference sequence). The CDR3 sequence is 16 residues long. This CDR3 is CASTADPGSGANVLTF. CDR3 bases: TGTGCCAGTACGGCTGACCCAGGCTCTGGGGCCAACGTCCTGACTTTC.

The table lists this clonotype with many counts. V usage is TRBV7-2 and J usage is TRBJ1-6; a possible D gene is TRBD1 (6 bases). This CDR3 has 16 residues. The germline V and J ends were trimmed by 5 bases and 5 bases, with 16 bases remaining between them. CDR1 is SGHTA and CDR2 is FQGNSA in the germline V gene. CDR3 in DNA: TGTGCCAGCAGCGACGCCGGGACACAGAATAATTCACCCCTCCACTTT. It codes for CASSDAGTQNNSPLHF.

The chain recombines TRBV7-9 with TRBJ2-7, with D possibly TRBD2 on 6 matching bases. This CDR3 contains 15 residues. Germline V lookup: CDR1 SEHNR, CDR2 FQNEAQ (reference sequence). The V end was cut by 1 base, the J end by 2 bases, with 12 bases between. The DNA of the CDR3 is TGTGCCAGCAGCTTAGTAATAGCGGAAACCTACGAGCAGTACTTC. This sequence encodes CASSLVIAETYEQYF. The variable domain in full, completed from reference TRBV7-9 and TRBJ2-7, reads DTGVSQNPRHKITKRGQNVTFRCDPISEHNRLYWYRQTLGQGPEFLTYFQNEAQLEKSRLLSDRFSAERPKGSFSTLEIQRTEQGDSAMYLCASSLVIAETYEQYFGPGTRLTVT.

In its sample, this clonotype was seen many times. V is TRBV2 and J is TRBJ2-7; no reliable D call. The CDR3 runs 13 residues. V lost 3 bases and J 0 bases, leaving 6 bases between the germline ends. Germline V lookup: CDR1 SNHLY, CDR2 FYNNEI. CDR3 amino acids: CASSEGSSYEQYF. The CDR3 DNA reads as TGTGCCAGCAGTGAGGGCAGCTCCTACGAGCAGTACTTC.

This clonotype was counted at least ten times. V usage is TRBV28 and J usage is TRBJ1-1, with D tentatively TRBD1 (5 bases). The ends were cut back, 2 bases at V and 12 bases at J, with 10 bases in the middle. Per germline, CDR1 MDHEN and CDR2 SYDVKM. The CDR3 covers 11 residues. CDR3 loop: CASSLQGGPFF. The CDR3 nucleotides are TGTGCCAGCAGTTTACAGGGCGGACCTTTCTTT. The whole variable domain, filled in from reference TRBV28 and TRBJ1-1, reads DVKVTQSSRYLVKRTGEKVFLECVQDMDHENMFWYRQDPGLGLRLIYFSYDVKMKEKGDIPEGYSVSREKKERFSLILESASTNQTSMYLCASSLQGGPFFGQGTRLTVV.

In regard to this clonotype: A much more abundant neighbour one base away suggests this may be a read error. This likely comes from a read error, as the CDR3 has no conserved phenylalanine or tryptophan at its end. The V and J genes are TRBV2 and TRBJ2-1; TRBD2 aligns across 9 bases. This CDR3 has 14 residues. J was trimmed by 5 bases and V by 6 bases; bases with no gene match: 5. CDR1 and CDR2 (germline): SNHLY, FYNNEI. CDR3 DNA sequence: TGTGCCAGCAGCGAGACTAGCGGAGACAATGAGCAGTTCTCC. Translating gives CASSETSGDNEQFS.

J is TRBJ2-7 and V is TRBV19, with D maybe TRBD1 (6 bases). Trimming took off 4 bases at V and 9 bases at J, with 19 bases between the two ends. The CDR3 contains 14 residues. Germline assignment: CDR1 LNHDA and CDR2 SQIVND (reference sequence). The DNA for the CDR3 is TGTGCCAGTAGTAGACAGGTCCTATCGAACGGGCAGTACTTC. The encoded protein is CASSRQVLSNGQYF.

The sample holds many counts of this clonotype. The genes are TRBV2 and TRBJ1-2, with TRBD1 identical over 10 bases. With 6 bases clipped from V and 2 bases from J, the junction kept 12 bases outside the gene matches. The CDR3 loop spans 17 amino acids. Germline lookup yields CDR1 SNHLY and CDR2 FYNNEI. CDR3 sequence (DNA): TGTGCCAGCAGGGGACCGGGACAGGGGAAGGGGAACTATGGCTACACCTTC. It specifies CASRGPGQGKGNYGYTF.

This clonotype was seen only a few times. Here the CDR3 reads CASSPAPGGETQYF. The CDR3 region has the DNA TGTGCCAGCAGCCCGGCCCCGGGGGGGGAGACCCAGTACTTC. The rearrangement links TRBV7-2 to TRBJ2-5; 8 bases line up with TRBD2. The CDR3 covers 14 residues. V lost 5 bases to trimming and J lost 5 bases; unmatched junction nucleotides: 7. Germline V gene data show CDR1 as SGHTA and CDR2 as FQGNSA.

DNA for the CDR3: TGTGCCAGTAGTCACACCGGTCGTCAGTACTTC. Residues: CASSHTGRQYF. The chain is built from TRBV19 and TRBJ2-5; D gene unclear. The CDR3 covers 11 residues. Looked up from germline, CDR1 is LNHDA and CDR2 is SQIVND (reference sequence). V was trimmed by 5 bases and J by 11 bases, leaving 12 bases between them.

This clonotype was picked up a small number of times. CDR3 nucleotide sequence: TGTGCCAGCAGCTTAGGGTATCGGGATGGCTACACCTTC. This codes for CASSLGYRDGYTF. V gene TRBV7-2 combines with J gene TRBJ1-2; D call uncertain. CDR3 length: 13 amino acids. Germline V gives CDR1 SGHTA, CDR2 FQGNSA. V lost 1 base to trimming and J lost 6 bases, with 9 bases between them.

The chain is built from TRBV6-2 or TRBV6-3 and TRBJ2-1; TRBD1 might be the D (6 bases). V was cut by 0 bases and J by 8 bases, with 8 bases left in between. Germline values: CDR1 MNHEY, CDR2 SVGEGT. The CDR3 sequence is 13 residues long. The CDR3 DNA reads TGTGCCAGCAGTTACTCGAGACAGGATGAGCAGTTCTTC. This codes for CASSYSRQDEQFF.

The chain links TRBV12-3 or TRBV12-4 to TRBJ2-7, with 12 bases lining up with TRBD1. The CDR3 has 15 residues. With V trimmed by 4 bases and J by 6 bases, 7 bases remained unmatched. As DNA, the CDR3 is TGTGCCAGCAGTTCGGCCGGGACAGGGGGCCGCGAGCAGTACTTC. Its protein product is CASSSAGTGGREQYF.

The table lists this clonotype with a few counts. The chain recombines TRBV5-6 with TRBJ1-5; 7 nucleotides align to TRBD1. Germline CDR1 reads SGHDT; CDR2 reads YYEEEE. Unmatched junction bases numbered 7, after V lost 0 bases and J lost 1 base. The CDR3 is 17 amino acids. The CDR3 region is CASSLGPRGKSNQPQHF. CDR3 nucleotides: TGTGCCAGCAGCTTGGGACCCAGGGGGAAGAGCAATCAGCCCCAGCATTTT.

In its sample, this clonotype was seen many times. The genes are TRBV2 and TRBJ2-3; D may be TRBD2 (6 bases). Germline CDR1 and CDR2: SNHLY and FYNNEI. Trimming shortened V by 8 bases and J by 1 base, and 13 bases separated the two germline ends. CDR3 length equals 14 residues. CDR3 region: CASAVGTGTDTQYF. CDR3 coding DNA: TGTGCCAGCGCTGTGGGGACTGGCACAGATACGCAGTATTTT.

The V gene is TRBV6-1, the J gene TRBJ2-7; weak D call: TRBD1 (5 bases). V lost 5 bases and J 4 bases, leaving 21 bases between the germline ends. This CDR3 comprises 16 residues. From germline, CDR1 is MNHNS and CDR2 SASEGT. Here the CDR3 reads CASSPLRAASGYEQYF. CDR3 coding DNA: TGTGCCAGCAGTCCCCTCAGGGCAGCCTCCGGTTACGAGCAGTACTTC.

This rearrangement joins TRBV7-8 to TRBJ2-1, with 8 bases identical to TRBD2. The germline CDR1 and CDR2 sequences are SGHVS and FQNEAQ. V was pared by 3 bases and J by 4 bases, with 8 bases of the junction left unmatched. There are 16 residues in the CDR3. In nucleotides, the CDR3 is TGTGCCAGCAGCTTTACAGAGACTAGCGCATACAATGAGCAGTTCTTC. Protein sequence: CASSFTETSAYNEQFF.

This clonotype was counted ten times or more. The V and J genes are TRBV27 and TRBJ1-3; possible D gene TRBD1, 5 bases. Germline V lookup: CDR1 MNHEY, CDR2 SMNVEV (reference sequence). Trimming cost V 7 bases and J 8 bases, with 15 bases left between them. CDR3 length: 13 amino acids. The CDR3 reads CASISRARDTIYF. The CDR3 DNA reads as TGTGCCAGCATTTCCAGGGCTAGGGACACCATATATTTT.

This clonotype came up many times. The rearrangement links TRBV3-1 to TRBJ1-3, with D perhaps matching TRBD1 (6 bases). V was shortened by 7 bases and J by 1 base, with 11 bases between the two germline ends. Germline CDR1 reads LGHDT; CDR2 reads YNNKEL (reference sequence). This CDR3 region has 14 residues. The CDR3 sequence: CASTQGTSGNTIYF. DNA for the CDR3: TGTGCCAGCACCCAGGGGACGTCTGGAAACACCATATATTTT.

This clonotype was seen more than once but under ten times. The rearrangement links TRBV24-1 to TRBJ1-2; D not resolved. This CDR3 has 13 residues. Germline V gene sequence: CDR1 KGHDR, CDR2 SFDVKD. V was clipped by 4 bases and J by 2 bases, with 7 bases between them. The CDR3 nucleotides are TGTGCCACCAGTGACGGCCCAAACTATGGCTACACCTTC. This gives the protein CATSDGPNYGYTF.

This clonotype was counted many times. The DNA of the CDR3 is TGTGCCAGCACTCCACGCGGACAGGGGGGTGGTGGCTACACCTTC. Its translation is CASTPRGQGGGGYTF. The chain uses TRBV6-1 and TRBJ1-2, with 10 bases that match TRBD1. CDR3 length: 15 amino acids. CDR1 MNHNS and CDR2 SASEGT come from the germline V gene. J was trimmed by 7 bases and V by 7 bases; bases with no gene match: 12.

The chain uses TRBV4-1 and TRBJ1-1; D might be TRBD1 (5 bases). The CDR3 sequence is 17 residues long. The germline V gene encodes CDR1 MGHRA and CDR2 YSYEKL. V was clipped by 0 bases and J by 3 bases, with 17 bases between them. CDR3 sequence (DNA): TGCGCCAGCAGCCAAGAAGTAGGAGGAGGGGAGGACACTGAAGCTTTCTTT. Its protein product is CASSQEVGGGEDTEAFF.